These 24 T cell receptor beta chains share one sample of origin, sequenced in a study of T cell responses to AZD1222 COVID-19 vaccine. Data came from immunoSEQ multiplex PCR; TCRdb stores just in-frame clones and leaves some out. The sample contains under 300,000 clones, just over 90% of which appear only once. The material was peripheral blood, obtained on day 0 of AZD1222 vaccination. Every receptor here comes from an adult in good health.

CDR3 residues: CASSLRGQNTEAFF. DNA of the CDR3: TGTGCCAGCAGCTTGAGGGGGCAGAACACTGAAGCTTTCTTT. V gene TRBV5-5 combines with J gene TRBJ1-1; 7 bases agree with TRBD1. Germline V gene data show CDR1 as SGHKS and CDR2 as YYEKEE (reference sequence). This CDR3 spans 14 amino acids. V lost 1 base, J lost 1 base, and 1 base stayed unmatched.

The J gene is TRBJ2-3, the V gene TRBV7-8; D gene unclear. V lost 7 bases and J 3 bases, leaving 8 bases between the germline ends. The CDR3 is 12 amino acids. Germline V gene data show CDR1 as SGHVS and CDR2 as FQNEAQ. The CDR3 region is CASTPRTDTQYF. The DNA of the CDR3 is TGTGCCAGCACCCCAAGAACAGATACGCAGTATTTT.

As to this clone: Other DNA sequences in the sample encode the same CDR3. The gene calls are TRBV4-1 and TRBJ2-7; the match to TRBD2 covers 10 bases. Trimming cost V 1 base and J 4 bases; bases outside gene matches: 4. CDR3 length: 15 residues. Germline loops: CDR1 MGHRA, CDR2 YSYEKL. The CDR3 DNA reads as TGCGCCAGCAGCCAAGGGCTAGCGGGGGCTTACGAGCAGTACTTC. Its protein product is CASSQGLAGAYEQYF.

The genes are TRBV12-3 or TRBV12-4 and TRBJ1-2, with unresolved D. V was cut by 2 bases and J by 8 bases, with 9 bases left in between. The CDR3 spans 12 residues. CDR3 sequence: CASSLSDRGYTF. For the CDR3, the DNA is TGTGCCAGCAGTTTATCTGACCGGGGCTACACCTTC.

The V call is TRBV19, the J call TRBJ2-2; TRBD1 matches 10 bases. Germline V CDR1 and CDR2: LNHDA, SQIVND (reference sequence). Trimming took 6 bases from V and 4 from J; bases not matched to a gene: 2. The CDR3 length is 14 residues. The CDR3 spells CASRRTGGTGELFF. CDR3 nucleotides: TGTGCCAGTAGGCGGACAGGGGGCACCGGGGAGCTGTTTTTT.

This CDR3 reads CASSLPTGNQPQHF. The DNA of the CDR3 is TGTGCCAGCAGTTTACCTACAGGGAATCAGCCCCAGCATTTT. The V call is TRBV28, the J call TRBJ1-5, with D maybe TRBD1 (6 bases). The germline gives CDR1 MDHEN, CDR2 SYDVKM. Trimming removed 2 bases at V and 4 bases at J, with 9 bases between. The CDR3 totals 14 residues. Using reference TRBV28 and TRBJ1-5 for the parts outside the CDR3, the full variable domain is DVKVTQSSRYLVKRTGEKVFLECVQDMDHENMFWYRQDPGLGLRLIYFSYDVKMKEKGDIPEGYSVSREKKERFSLILESASTNQTSMYLCASSLPTGNQPQHFGDGTRLSIL.

J is TRBJ1-6 and V is TRBV7-6; TRBD1 might be the D (6 bases). Germline CDR1 SGHVS, CDR2 FNYEAQ. Trimming took 2 bases from V and 7 from J, leaving 12 bases between them. The CDR3 has 15 amino acids. Here the CDR3 reads CASSLSGARNSPLHF. The CDR3 nucleotides are TGTGCCAGCAGCTTATCAGGGGCGCGGAATTCACCCCTCCACTTT.

V and J are TRBV5-1 and TRBJ2-3; tentatively, D is TRBD1 (6 bases). Germline V lookup: CDR1 SGHRS, CDR2 YFSETQ. The CDR3 has 15 amino acids. V was clipped by 4 bases and J by 0 bases, with 12 bases between them. The CDR3 DNA reads as TGCGCCAGCAGCGGGGGACATACCAGCACAGATACGCAGTATTTT. Encoded protein: CASSGGHTSTDTQYF.

This clone was counted once. The gene calls are TRBV27 and TRBJ1-5; D gene uncertain. CDR3 length: 13 amino acids. CDR1 is MNHEY and CDR2 is SMNVEV in the germline V gene (reference sequence). Trimming cost V 5 bases and J 8 bases, with 13 bases left between them. CDR3 in DNA: TGTGCCAGCAGTGTAAGAGGGTTTAAGCCCCAGCATTTT. Its translation: CASSVRGFKPQHF.

The chain carries TRBV11-3 and TRBJ2-1; 14 bases align to TRBD2. Germline V CDR1 and CDR2: SGHNT, YENEEA. CDR3 size: 16 residues. J was trimmed by 6 bases and V by 5 bases; bases with no gene match: 6. DNA for the CDR3: TGTGCCAGCAGCCCGCGACTAGCGGGAGGGGGCAATGAGCAGTTCTTC. It specifies CASSPRLAGGGNEQFF.

The gene calls are TRBV28 and TRBJ2-3; no clear D. CDR1 MDHEN and CDR2 SYDVKM come from the germline V gene. The CDR3 has 14 amino acids. V was shortened by 6 bases and J by 8 bases, with 18 bases between the two germline ends. CDR3 region: CASSRILGSGTQYF. CDR3 in DNA: TGTGCCAGCAGCCGGATCCTAGGATCGGGTACGCAGTATTTT.

As concerns this clone: At one end, the junction sequence differs from germline, possibly due to a read error. The J gene is TRBJ1-1, the V gene TRBV3-1 (or the pseudogene TRBV3-2); 9 nucleotides align to TRBD1. Germline values: CDR1 LGHDT, CDR2 YNNKEL (reference sequence). The CDR3 is 14 residues long. Written as DNA, the CDR3 is TGTGCCAGCAGTCAAGACTGGGACAGGGCCGAAGCTTTCTTT. Translated, it gives CASSQDWDRAEAFF.

The chain has TRBV9 and TRBJ2-1; 9 bases map to TRBD2. Germline assignment: CDR1 SGDLS and CDR2 YYNGEE. V dropped 5 bases and J dropped 7; count of bases not matched to a gene: 10. This CDR3 is 15 amino acids long. In DNA, the CDR3 is TGTGCCAGCAGTCTCGAGCGGGAGGCACTGAATGAGCAGTTCTTC. Translating it yields CASSLEREALNEQFF.

This rearrangement joins TRBV28 to TRBJ1-2; 7 positions match TRBD1. The germline V gene encodes CDR1 MDHEN and CDR2 SYDVKM. The trim removed 5 bases at V and 2 bases at J, leaving 8 bases unmatched. The CDR3 runs 15 residues. This chain's CDR3 is CASSLGEGANYGYTF. CDR3 nucleotides: TGTGCCAGCAGTCTGGGGGAGGGGGCAAACTATGGCTACACCTTC.

The rearrangement links TRBV11-2 to TRBJ1-6; no definite D call. This CDR3 is built from 12 residues. Trimming removed 5 bases from V and 10 bases from J, with 9 bases in between. CDR1 is SGHAT and CDR2 is FQNNGV in the germline V gene. The CDR3 coding sequence is TGTGCCAGCAGCCGTATAAACTCACCCCTCCACTTT. It is translated as CASSRINSPLHF. Together with reference TRBV11-2 and TRBJ1-6, the CDR3 gives the full variable domain: EAGVAQSPRYKIIEKRQSVAFWCNPISGHATLYWYQQILGQGPKLLIQFQNNGVVDDSQLPKDRFSAERLKGVDSTLKIQPAKLEDSAVYLCASSRINSPLHFGNGTRLTVT.

The DNA of the CDR3 is TGCGCCAGCAGCTTGTCGCTAGCGGGAGGCAATGAGCAGTTCTTC. Translating gives CASSLSLAGGNEQFF. V gene TRBV5-1 combines with J gene TRBJ2-1; 11 nucleotides agree with TRBD2. V gave up 1 base and J gave up 6 bases; unmatched junction bases: 3. Germline V gives CDR1 SGHRS, CDR2 YFSETQ. There are 15 residues in the CDR3.

J is TRBJ2-7 and V is TRBV18; D remains ambiguous. The germline gives CDR1 KGHSH, CDR2 LQKENI. V lost 2 bases and J lost 2, with 10 bases in between. This CDR3 comprises 14 residues. DNA of the CDR3: TGTGCCAGCTCACCAGGCCAGCCCCCCTACGAGCAGTACTTC. This sequence encodes CASSPGQPPYEQYF.

The rearrangement uses TRBV27 and TRBJ1-2, with D hard to call. CDR3 size: 13 residues. V gave up 3 bases and J gave up 2 bases, with 7 bases separating them. Germline-derived CDR1 and CDR2 are MNHEY and SMNVEV (reference sequence). The CDR3 protein is CASSFRENYGYTF. For the CDR3, the DNA is TGTGCCAGCAGTTTCCGGGAAAACTATGGCTACACCTTC.

This clone was counted a single time. The rearrangement joins TRBV19 to TRBJ2-3; 9 nucleotides match TRBD2. CDR3 length equals 15 residues. Germline lookup yields CDR1 LNHDA and CDR2 SQIVND (reference sequence). Unmatched junction bases numbered 7, after V lost 8 bases and J lost 1 base. CDR3 region: CASQIAGVGTDTQYF. Written as DNA, the CDR3 is TGTGCCAGTCAGATAGCGGGGGTCGGCACAGATACGCAGTATTTT.

The chain is built from TRBV6-2 or TRBV6-3 and TRBJ2-7; 9 positions match TRBD1. Germline V lookup: CDR1 MNHEY, CDR2 SVGEGT. V was pared by 4 bases and J by 5 bases, with 21 bases of the junction left unmatched. The CDR3 is 19 amino acids. CDR3 nucleotides: TGTGCCAGCAGTTTCCCCCCGGGACAGGGATGGGATCCGTTCCACGAGCAGTACTTC. It specifies CASSFPPGQGWDPFHEQYF.

The J gene is TRBJ2-1, the V gene TRBV18, with D maybe TRBD2 (6 bases). V was pared by 6 bases and J by 9 bases, with 24 bases between. The germline V gene encodes CDR1 KGHSH and CDR2 LQKENI. CDR3 size: 16 residues. The CDR3 reads CASSPGEGFMFGEQFF. CDR3 nucleotides: TGTGCCAGCTCTCCGGGAGAGGGGTTTATGTTTGGTGAGCAGTTCTTC. The full variable domain, rest sourced from reference TRBV18 and TRBJ2-1, is NAGVMQNPRHLVRRRGQEARLRCSPMKGHSHVYWYRQLPEEGLKFMVYLQKENIIDESGMPKERFSAEFPKEGPSILRIQQVVRGDSAAYFCASSPGEGFMFGEQFFGPGTRLTVL.

The chain is built from TRBV10-3 and TRBJ2-7, with 7 bases aligning to TRBD1. The CDR3 totals 12 residues. Germline V gene lookup returns CDR1 ENHRY and CDR2 SYGVKD. Germline trimming cut 11 bases from V and 2 bases from J; bases unmatched to any gene: 6. The CDR3 loop is CAARDSAYEQYF. CDR3 bases: TGTGCCGCCCGGGACAGCGCCTACGAGCAGTACTTC.

The count of this clone is one. The chain couples TRBV6-1 to TRBJ1-5, with D possibly being TRBD1 (5 bases). Trimming shortened V by 2 bases and J by 6 bases, and 11 bases separated the two germline ends. Looked up from germline, CDR1 is MNHNS and CDR2 is SASEGT. The CDR3 runs to 14 residues. CDR3 amino acids: CASSETGRTQPQHF. CDR3 coding DNA: TGTGCCAGCAGTGAAACGGGACGGACTCAGCCCCAGCATTTT.

The chain combines TRBV4-1 with TRBJ1-6; D is uncertain. Per germline, CDR1 MGHRA and CDR2 YSYEKL. There are 15 residues in the CDR3. The ends were cut back, 0 bases at V and 5 bases at J, with 8 bases in the middle. CDR3 bases: TGCGCCAGCAGCCAAGAGGGCCAGAATAATTCACCCCTCCACTTT. It yields the protein CASSQEGQNNSPLHF.